Sequencing of this TCR beta chain was carried out in a study of shared clonotypes between healthy human individuals. The table came from immunoSEQ multiplex PCR; TCRdb's copy has only in-frame clones and leaves some out. The sample includes about 1.1 million clones, approximately 77% of them seen just once. Trimming took 0 bases from V and 5 from J, leaving 9 bases between them. Germline V gene sequence: CDR1 SGHNT, CDR2 YYREEE (reference sequence). The CDR3 consists of 14 residues. This clone has a count of ten or more. The chain links TRBV5-4 to TRBJ1-5; D is ambiguous. The specimen was memory CD4+ T cells from PBMCs. The sample's subset: CD45RA-negative fraction. The receptor's source is a man younger than 35 in good health. Some clones in this sample may be carry-over from other donors' samples. This CDR3 is CASSLGGTDQPQHF. The DNA of the CDR3 is TGTGCCAGCAGCTTGGGAGGCACTGATCAGCCCCAGCATTTT.